This TCR beta chain is drawn from a study of monozygotic twins with inflammatory bowel disease. The blood volume drawn from each donor was approximately 2.5 ml. The CDR3 sequence is 15 residues long. Germline V CDR1 and CDR2: KGHDR, SFDVKD. Template-switch reactions added UMIs with a 6-nucleotide sample barcode. TCRdb re-called the 5' RACE reads; every CDR3 protein appears as one record, without DNA. In all, the sample yields approximately 400,000 distinct CDR3 sequences. V and J are TRBV24-1 and TRBJ1-1; checking the TCRdb D call of TRBD1 is not possible without DNA. Sequencing was done on a sample of blood. This clonotype was obtained from a human donor with ulcerative colitis or Crohn's disease, or a healthy co-twin of an affected twin (not recorded which). The CDR3 loop reads CATSGAGTVNTEAFF.